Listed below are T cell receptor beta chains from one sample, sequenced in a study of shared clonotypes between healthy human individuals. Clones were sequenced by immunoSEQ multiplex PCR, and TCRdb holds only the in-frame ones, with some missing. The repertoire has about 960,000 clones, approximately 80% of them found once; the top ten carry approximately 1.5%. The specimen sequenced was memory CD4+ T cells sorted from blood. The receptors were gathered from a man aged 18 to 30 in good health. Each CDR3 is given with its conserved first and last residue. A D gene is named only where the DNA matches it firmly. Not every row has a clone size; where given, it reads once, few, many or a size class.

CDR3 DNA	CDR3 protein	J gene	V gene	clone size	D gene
TGTGCCAGCTCACCAACAGGGTTGGGCAATCAGCCCCAGCATTTT	CASSPTGLGNQPQHF	TRBJ1-5	TRBV18	-	-
TGTGCCACGGGGGGTACACACAATGAGCAGTTCTTC	CATGGTHNEQFF	TRBJ2-1	TRBV7-2	-	TRBD2
TGTGCCAGCATGGTGGCGGATAATAGCAATCAGCCCCAGCATTTT	CASMVADNSNQPQHF	TRBJ1-5	TRBV28	once	-
TGTGCCAGCAGCCAAATGGGGCTGTTTTTT	CASSQMGLFF	TRBJ2-2	TRBV7-9	-	-
TGTGCCAGCAGCTTGGGACAGCTTCGAAGCTCCTATAATTCACCCCTCCACTTT	CASSLGQLRSSYNSPLHF	TRBJ1-6	TRBV5-6	few	-
TGCAGCGCAGTGAGGGCCGGGACAACTAAACAAGAGACCCAGTACTTC	CSAVRAGTTKQETQYF	TRBJ2-5	TRBV29-1	-	-
TGTGCCAGCAGCGTAGGATTTAACTATGGCTACACCTTC	CASSVGFNYGYTF	TRBJ1-2	TRBV9	-	-
TGTGCCATAGGCTTACAGTCGAACACCGGGGAGCTGTTTTTT	CAIGLQSNTGELFF	TRBJ2-2	TRBV10-3	-	-
TGTGCCAGTACGGGCGGACAGGGGGCAGGTAATTCACCCCTCCACTTT	CASTGGQGAGNSPLHF	TRBJ1-6	TRBV19	-	TRBD1
TGTGCCATCAGCTTGGGACAGGGGTTGTCCTACGAGCAGTACTTC	CAISLGQGLSYEQYF	TRBJ2-7	TRBV10-3	-	TRBD1
TGTGCCAGTAGTATCGGGTTTTCCCAGCCCCAGCATTTT	CASSIGFSQPQHF	TRBJ1-5	TRBV19	-	-